The present T cell receptor (beta chain) was sequenced within a study of control samples from healthy donors and cancer patients. In germline, CDR1 is LNHNV, CDR2 YYDKDF (reference sequence). The CDR3 runs 12 residues. V trimming: 7 bases; J trimming: 8 bases; junction bases outside the gene matches: 2. Produced via immunoSEQ multiplex PCR; TCRdb's table is partial and in-frame only. Seen here are fewer than 200,000 clones, over 85% observed once, and the top ten hold 4.1%. The receptor was isolated from a woman aged 55-69 years in good health. Material for sequencing was blood. J is TRBJ1-4 and V is TRBV15; 9 nucleotides align to TRBD1. This CDR3 is CATTGQGEKLFF. CDR3 nucleotides: TGTGCCACCACGGGACAGGGAGAAAAACTGTTTTTT.